A selection of T cell receptor beta chains follows, all from one sample in a study of a mutant IDH1 vaccine in newly diagnosed glioma. Libraries were prepared by immunoSEQ multiplex PCR; TCRdb keeps only in-frame clonotypes and omits some of them. Among tens of thousands of clones listed, approximately 92% were seen once. These receptors' antigens are unknown. This material consisted of PBMCs, taken from a glioma patient whose treatment included an IDH1 peptide vaccine. The receptor set was obtained from a man aged 35 to 55 with glioma. CDR3s include the opening cysteine and the closing phenylalanine or tryptophan. The D gene is left open where the match is weak.

J | V | D | CDR3
TRBJ1-1 | TRBV5-4 | TRBD1 | CASSLGRTGQQATEAFF
TRBJ2-2 | TRBV29-1 | TRBD1 | CSVANRGLDTGELFF
TRBJ2-7 | TRBV7-2 | TRBD2 | CASRATSGPLNEQYF
TRBJ1-1 | TRBV5-1 | . | CASSLAQSAEAFF
TRBJ1-4 | TRBV28 | . | CASSVYTTNEKLFF
TRBJ2-3 | TRBV18 | TRBD1 | CASSELDRISTDTQYF
TRBJ1-1 | TRBV11-2 | . | CASSFKGVNTEAFF
TRBJ1-3 | TRBV30 | . | CAWSVERGSGNTIYF
TRBJ1-1 | TRBV28 | TRBD1 | CASSKITGAFAVGNTEAFF
TRBJ1-2 | TRBV2 | TRBD1 | CASRKTGARGDYGYTF
TRBJ1-2 | TRBV7-9 | . | CASNSDSYGYTF
TRBJ1-2 | TRBV5-1 | TRBD1 | CASSLGTGTGERGYTF
TRBJ2-7 | TRBV5-5 | . | CASSLAGARYEQYF
TRBJ2-6 | TRBV11-2 | TRBD1 | CASTYTGGASGANVLTF
TRBJ2-5 | TRBV9 | TRBD1 | CASSSHPGGETQYF
TRBJ2-1 | TRBV7-3 | . | CASSSRPSSRYNEQFF
TRBJ1-2 | TRBV19 | . | CASSIAVEYGYTF
TRBJ2-1 | TRBV28 | . | CASSSLRGYNEQFF
TRBJ2-1 | TRBV6-4 | TRBD2 | CASSLTSGGGHNEQFF
TRBJ2-2 | TRBV5-1 | . | CASSPRWGQRFNTGELFF
TRBJ2-1 | TRBV5-1 | TRBD2 | CASSLRTSGVNEQFF
TRBJ1-4 | TRBV6-6 | . | CASSYAPQVINEKLFF
TRBJ2-1 | TRBV29-1 | . | CSVETGVRTVRDREQFF
TRBJ2-4 | TRBV5-1 | . | CASSPSISDSKNIQYF
TRBJ2-1 | TRBV18 | . | CASSQAREQFF
TRBJ2-5 | TRBV4-1 | . | CASSQDRTQETQYF
TRBJ2-6 | TRBV7-6 | . | CASLGSGANVLTF
TRBJ2-2 | TRBV5-6 | TRBD1 | CASSTGQGNTGELFF
TRBJ1-2 | TRBV2 | . | CASSEDTMNRYGYTF
TRBJ1-1 | TRBV4-1 | . | CASAAGTEAFF
TRBJ1-3 | TRBV5-4 | TRBD1 | CAGTSGGPFSGNTIYF
TRBJ2-1 | TRBV28 | . | CASGSGVHEQFF
TRBJ1-4 | TRBV14 | TRBD1 | CASSRRGLEKLFF
TRBJ2-2 | TRBV5-4 | TRBD1 | CASSPGQINTGELFF
TRBJ2-1 | TRBV4-2 | TRBD2 | CASSPYGTSAGNEQFF
TRBJ1-2 | TRBV7-6 | TRBD1 | CASSLGTGFTGYTF
TRBJ2-2 | TRBV11-2 | . | CASSLERNTGELFF
TRBJ1-4 | TRBV5-1 | TRBD1 | CASSSRQGQGEKLFF
TRBJ1-3 | TRBV11-2 | . | CASSSQQGTSGNTIYF
TRBJ2-5 | TRBV18 | TRBD1 | CASSSTGPQETQYF
TRBJ2-1 | TRBV6-1 | TRBD2 | CASSEIIRETSGKNNEQFF
TRBJ2-7 | TRBV7-6 | TRBD2 | CASSVTSGDEQYF
TRBJ1-2 | TRBV10-3 | . | CAILGAHGYTF
TRBJ2-5 | TRBV7-9 | TRBD2 | CASSLQGAGGGYF
TRBJ1-5 | TRBV27 | . | CATRVDRNQPQHF
TRBJ2-5 | TRBV5-1 | TRBD2 | CASRLAGLEAETQYF
TRBJ1-2 | TRBV19 | TRBD1 | CASSPHEVRTGDYGYTF
TRBJ2-3 | TRBV18 | TRBD1 | CARGLPTSTDTQYF
TRBJ1-5 | TRBV6-6 | . | CASSPTRQVDQPQHF
TRBJ1-2 | TRBV4-2 | . | CASSQVPLVGGHNGYTF